This T cell receptor (beta chain) was identified in a study of cytomegalovirus exposure and HLA in healthy donors. Both 60 Vbeta primers and 13 Jbeta primers went into the PCR. Only in-frame clones appear in the TCRdb table, and some are missing; sequencing was by immunoSEQ multiplex PCR. The sample has roughly 140,000 clones, about three fifths seen once. This receptor was obtained from a young woman in good health and CMV-seropositive. Sequencing was carried out using PBMCs.

The CDR3 reads CASSHRPSSYNEQFF. CDR3 DNA sequence: TGTGCCAGCAGCCACAGGCCCAGCTCCTACAATGAGCAGTTCTTC. The V and J genes are TRBV7-6 and TRBJ2-1, with a weak D call TRBD1 (5 bases). Germline-derived CDR1 and CDR2 are SGHVS and FNYEAQ. This CDR3 comprises 15 residues. V lost 5 bases and J 0 bases, leaving 11 bases between the germline ends.